The text below deals with one TCR beta chain. What it recognizes is unknown. This sample was taken from a study of T cell responses to AZD1222 COVID-19 vaccine. Study findings and constraints: Breadth and depth of Spike-specific TCRs rose after two AZD1222 doses. Repertoire sampling was restricted to post-peak T cell response timepoints.

Germline values: CDR1 SGHTA, CDR2 FQGTGA. Trimming stripped 2 bases from V and 5 bases from J, with 7 bases between. The CDR3 is 13 amino acids. The protocol was immunoSEQ multiplex PCR, while the TCRdb copy is restricted to in-frame clones and leaves out a portion. In the table there are 150,000 to 200,000 clones, 85% to 95% of which are singletons. This TCR was recovered from an adult in good health. J is TRBJ2-1 and V is TRBV7-3; no definite D call. The starting material was peripheral blood, obtained on day 0 of AZD1222 vaccination. CDR3 in amino acids: CASSLQSDNEQFF. The CDR3 region has the DNA TGTGCCAGCAGCTTACAAAGTGACAATGAGCAGTTCTTC.